A single sample gave rise to the 13 T cell receptor beta chains below, sequenced in a study of beta chain features in type 1 diabetes. Study-level results: In all four CD4+ subsets, TCRB CDR3 length was significantly, moderately reduced in type 1 diabetes.

Expressed TCRB transcripts were sequenced after all isolated RNA was converted to cDNA. Some clones are missing from TCRdb's copy, which holds only in-frame ones; the method was immunoSEQ multiplex PCR. The sample carries 680,000 or so clones, roughly 13% recorded once. Antigen specificity for these receptors is unknown. The sample consisted of naive CD4+ T cells from blood. The receptors were gathered from a man between 18 and 35 years old with type 1 diabetes.

This chain joins TRBV7-9 and TRBJ2-1; no clear D. With 4 bases removed from V and 10 bases from J, the gap between germline ends came to 8 bases. CDR1 and CDR2 (germline): SEHNR, FQNEAQ (reference sequence). This CDR3 contains 11 residues. In DNA form, the CDR3 reads TGTGCCAGCAGCTCGTCAGTAGAGCAGTTCTTC. This gives the protein CASSSSVEQFF.

Remarks on this clone: Other nucleotide sequences in the sample specify the same CDR3. The chain recombines TRBV18 with TRBJ2-7, with 10 positions matching TRBD1. V dropped 6 bases and J dropped 2; count of bases not matched to a gene: 4. The CDR3 runs to 14 residues. From germline, CDR1 is KGHSH and CDR2 LQKENI. The CDR3 loop is CASSPGQGTYEQYF. The CDR3 DNA follows: TGTGCCAGCTCTCCGGGACAGGGGACCTACGAGCAGTACTTC.

This chain joins TRBV14 and TRBJ2-1; 8 bases match TRBD2. CDR1 and CDR2 from the germline V gene are SGHDN and FVKESK. The trim removed 1 base at V and 9 bases at J, leaving 8 bases unmatched. The CDR3 covers 15 residues. The CDR3 protein is CASSQVWAGRGEQFF. DNA of the CDR3: TGTGCCAGCAGCCAAGTTTGGGCCGGGAGGGGTGAGCAGTTCTTC.

The J gene is TRBJ1-1, the V gene TRBV2, with D possibly being TRBD1 (5 bases). Germline-derived CDR1 and CDR2 are SNHLY and FYNNEI. The germline V and J ends were trimmed by 2 bases and 0 bases, with 10 bases remaining between them. The CDR3 contains 15 residues. CDR3 residues: CASSESGGVNTEAFF. In DNA form, the CDR3 reads TGTGCCAGCAGTGAATCCGGGGGTGTGAACACTGAAGCTTTCTTT.

This clone was seen a few times. The same CDR3 also results from other DNA sequences found in this sample. The chain has TRBV29-1 and TRBJ2-3; a possible D gene is TRBD1 (5 bases). With 4 bases removed from V and 2 bases from J, the gap between germline ends came to 10 bases. The CDR3 is 13 amino acids. Germline CDR1 is SQVTM and CDR2 is ANQGSEA. The CDR3 bases are TGCAGCGTTGGGGGCAGACTCACAGATACGCAGTATTTT. Amino acids: CSVGGRLTDTQYF.

This clone was counted between two and nine times. The chain combines TRBV7-8 with TRBJ1-6; perhaps TRBD1 as D (6 bases). Deletions cut 6 bases from V and 7 bases from J, with 13 bases between. The germline V gene encodes CDR1 SGHVS and CDR2 FQNEAQ. This CDR3 is built from 14 residues. As DNA, the CDR3 is TGTGCCAGCAGGTCCGGGACAATCAATTCACCCCTCCACTTT. It specifies CASRSGTINSPLHF. Complete variable domain (other parts from reference TRBV7-8 and TRBJ1-6): GAGVSQSPRYKVAKRGQDVALRCDPISGHVSLFWYQQALGQGPEFLTYFQNEAQLDKSGLPSDRFFAERPEGSVSTLKIQRTQQEDSAVYLCASRSGTINSPLHFGNGTRLTVT.

This clone showed up just a few times. This chain links TRBV11-2 with TRBJ2-7; 12 nucleotides align to TRBD1. The germline V gene encodes CDR1 SGHAT and CDR2 FQNNGV. The CDR3 is 16 residues long. J was trimmed by 4 bases and V by 5 bases; bases with no gene match: 9. The CDR3 sequence: CASSLGTGGRHYEQYF. Written as DNA, the CDR3 is TGTGCCAGCAGCCTCGGGACAGGGGGCCGACATTACGAGCAGTACTTC.

This clone has just a few counts. The gene calls are TRBV30 and TRBJ2-2, with D possibly called TRBD1 or TRBD2 (5 bases each). This CDR3 region has 12 residues. Germline CDR1 GTSNPN, CDR2 SVGIG (reference sequence). With 3 bases removed from V and 11 bases from J, the gap between germline ends came to 13 bases. The CDR3 bases are TGTGCCTGGAGGGAAACAGGAGGAGAGCTGTTTTTT. Translated, it gives CAWRETGGELFF.

The genes are TRBV29-1 and TRBJ1-1; maybe TRBD1 (5 bases). The V gene lost 0 bases and the J gene lost 0 bases, with 11 bases spanning the gap. CDR3 size: 15 residues. Germline V lookup: CDR1 SQVTM, CDR2 ANQGSEA. CDR3 nucleotide sequence: TGCAGCGTTGAAGAGAACAGGCTCCTGAACACTGAAGCTTTCTTT. Its protein is CSVEENRLLNTEAFF. Combining the CDR3 with reference TRBV29-1 and TRBJ1-1 gives the whole variable domain SAVISQKPSRDICQRGTSLTIQCQVDSQVTMMFWYRQQPGQSLTLIATANQGSEATYESGFVIDKFPISRPNLTFSTLTVSNMSPEDSSIYLCSVEENRLLNTEAFFGQGTRLTVV.

This clone has only a few counts. The chain employs TRBV18 and TRBJ1-2; TRBD1 matches at 8 bases. The CDR3 runs 15 residues. CDR1 and CDR2 (germline): KGHSH, LQKENI. V shed 3 bases, J shed 4 bases, and the junction held 7 bases outside the gene matches. The CDR3: CASSPTGQGLYGYTF. The DNA of the CDR3 is TGTGCCAGCTCACCTACCGGACAGGGACTCTATGGCTACACCTTC.

This clone was found a few times. The chain links TRBV28 to TRBJ1-6, with TRBD1 identical over 10 bases. The V and J ends lost 10 bases and 5 bases, in that order; junction bases with no gene match: 8. Germline-derived CDR1 and CDR2 are MDHEN and SYDVKM. This CDR3 has 15 amino acids. The CDR3 is CATRDRGQHNSPLHF. Written as DNA, the CDR3 is TGTGCCACCCGGGACAGGGGACAGCATAATTCACCCCTCCACTTT.

The chain is built from TRBV5-1 and TRBJ2-6; 10 bases align to TRBD1. In germline, CDR1 is SGHRS, CDR2 YFSETQ. Trimming removed 1 base from V and 2 bases from J; junction bases left unmatched: 6. CDR3 length: 18 residues. CDR3 residues: CASSLSRTGGPGANVLTF. The CDR3 DNA follows: TGCGCCAGCAGCTTGTCTCGGACAGGGGGGCCTGGGGCCAACGTCCTGACTTTC.

The J gene is TRBJ2-6, the V gene TRBV10-1; D gene unclear. V was clipped by 3 bases and J by 4 bases, with 7 bases between them. CDR1 and CDR2 from the germline V gene are WNHNN and SYGVQD (reference sequence). CDR3 length equals 14 residues. CDR3 amino acids: CASSDLAGANVLTF. CDR3 in DNA: TGCGCCAGCAGTGATCTTGCCGGGGCCAACGTCCTGACTTTC.